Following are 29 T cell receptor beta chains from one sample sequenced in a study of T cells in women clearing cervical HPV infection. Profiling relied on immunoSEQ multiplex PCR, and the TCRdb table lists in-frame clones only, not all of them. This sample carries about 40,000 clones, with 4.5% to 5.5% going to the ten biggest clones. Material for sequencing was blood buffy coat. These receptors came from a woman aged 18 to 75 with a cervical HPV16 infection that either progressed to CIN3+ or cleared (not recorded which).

This CDR3 reads CASSQGPQGASYGYTF. The sequenced part of the CDR3 DNA is TGTGCCAGCAGCCAAGGTCCGCAGGGGGCCTCCTATGGC. The chain has TRBV3-1 (or the pseudogene TRBV3-2) and TRBJ1-2; 8 bases are a match to TRBD1. The read ends 3 residues early relative to the CDR3; the germline J gene fills the gap. Germline CDR1 reads LGHDT; CDR2 reads YNNKEL (reference sequence). The CDR3 has 16 amino acids. J was trimmed by 4 bases and V by 1 base; bases with no gene match: 8.

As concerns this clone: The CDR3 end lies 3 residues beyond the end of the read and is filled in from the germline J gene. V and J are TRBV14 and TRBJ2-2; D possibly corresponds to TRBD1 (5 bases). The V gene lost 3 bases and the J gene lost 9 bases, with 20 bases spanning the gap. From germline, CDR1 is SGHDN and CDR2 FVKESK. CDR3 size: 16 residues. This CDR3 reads CASSQAGAPTNRELFF. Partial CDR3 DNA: TGTGCCAGCAGCCAGGCTGGGGCGCCAACAAACCGGGAG. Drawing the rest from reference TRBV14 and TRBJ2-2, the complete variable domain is EAGVTQFPSHSVIEKGQTVTLRCDPISGHDNLYWYRRVMGKEIKFLLHFVKESKQDESGMPNNRFLAERTGGTYSTLKVQPAELEDSGVYFCASSQAGAPTNRELFFGEGSRLTVL.

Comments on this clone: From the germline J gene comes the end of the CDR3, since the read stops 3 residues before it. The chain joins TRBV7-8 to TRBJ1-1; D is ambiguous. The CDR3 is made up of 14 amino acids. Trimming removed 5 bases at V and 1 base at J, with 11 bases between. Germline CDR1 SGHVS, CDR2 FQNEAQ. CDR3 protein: CASSVSPGNTEAFF. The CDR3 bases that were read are TGTGCCAGCAGCGTCTCACCGGGGAACACTGAA.

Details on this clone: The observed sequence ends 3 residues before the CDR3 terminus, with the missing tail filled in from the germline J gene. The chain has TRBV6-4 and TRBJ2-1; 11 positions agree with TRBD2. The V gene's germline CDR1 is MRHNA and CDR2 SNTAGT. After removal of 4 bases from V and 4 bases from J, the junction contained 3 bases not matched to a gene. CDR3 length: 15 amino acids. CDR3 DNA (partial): TGTGCCAGCAGTGCCGCTAGCGGGGGGTACAATGAG. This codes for CASSAASGGYNE. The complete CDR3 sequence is CASSAASGGYNEQFF.

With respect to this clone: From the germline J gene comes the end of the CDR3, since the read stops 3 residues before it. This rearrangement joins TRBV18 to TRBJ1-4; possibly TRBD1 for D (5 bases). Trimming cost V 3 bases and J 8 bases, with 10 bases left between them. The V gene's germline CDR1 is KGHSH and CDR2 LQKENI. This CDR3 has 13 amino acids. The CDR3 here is CASSPVEGEKLFF. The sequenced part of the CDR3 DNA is TGTGCCAGCTCACCCGTCGAGGGGGAAAAA.

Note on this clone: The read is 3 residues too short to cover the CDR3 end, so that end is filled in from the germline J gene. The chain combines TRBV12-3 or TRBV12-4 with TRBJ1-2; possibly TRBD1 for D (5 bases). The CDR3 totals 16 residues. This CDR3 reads CASSFGRQGFGGGYTF. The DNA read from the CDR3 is TGTGCCAGCAGTTTCGGGAGGCAGGGCTTTGGAGGGGGC.

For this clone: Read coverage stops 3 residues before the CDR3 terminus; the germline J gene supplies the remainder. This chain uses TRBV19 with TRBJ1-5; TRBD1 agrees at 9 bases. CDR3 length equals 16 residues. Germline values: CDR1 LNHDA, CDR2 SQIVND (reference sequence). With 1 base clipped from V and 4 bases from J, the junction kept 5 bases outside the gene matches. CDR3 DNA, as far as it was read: TGTGCCAGTAGTATAGGGACAGGGGCCAGAAATCAGCCC. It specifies CASSIGTGARNQP. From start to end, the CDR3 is CASSIGTGARNQPQHF.

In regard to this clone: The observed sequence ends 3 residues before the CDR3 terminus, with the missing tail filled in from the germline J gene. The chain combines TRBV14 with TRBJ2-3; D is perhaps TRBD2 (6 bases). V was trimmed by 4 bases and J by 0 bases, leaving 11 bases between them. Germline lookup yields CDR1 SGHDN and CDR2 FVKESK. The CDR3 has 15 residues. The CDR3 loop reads CASSPPGTSTDTQYF. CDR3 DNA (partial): TGTGCCAGCAGCCCCCCGGGGACTAGCACAGATACG.

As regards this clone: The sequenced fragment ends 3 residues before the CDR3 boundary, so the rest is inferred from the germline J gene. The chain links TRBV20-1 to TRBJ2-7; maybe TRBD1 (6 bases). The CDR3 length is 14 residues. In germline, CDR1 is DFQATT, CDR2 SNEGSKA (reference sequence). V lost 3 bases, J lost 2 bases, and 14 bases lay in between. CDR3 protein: CSASKGQGAYEQYF. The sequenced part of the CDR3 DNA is TGCAGTGCTAGTAAGGGACAAGGGGCCTACGAG.

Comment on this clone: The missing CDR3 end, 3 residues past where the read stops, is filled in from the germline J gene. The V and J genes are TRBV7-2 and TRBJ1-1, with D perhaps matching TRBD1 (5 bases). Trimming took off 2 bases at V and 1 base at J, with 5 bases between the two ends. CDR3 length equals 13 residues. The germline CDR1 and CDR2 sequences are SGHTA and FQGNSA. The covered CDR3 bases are TGTGCCAGCAGCTTAACAGGGAACACTGAA. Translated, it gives CASSLTGNTE. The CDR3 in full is CASSLTGNTEAFF.

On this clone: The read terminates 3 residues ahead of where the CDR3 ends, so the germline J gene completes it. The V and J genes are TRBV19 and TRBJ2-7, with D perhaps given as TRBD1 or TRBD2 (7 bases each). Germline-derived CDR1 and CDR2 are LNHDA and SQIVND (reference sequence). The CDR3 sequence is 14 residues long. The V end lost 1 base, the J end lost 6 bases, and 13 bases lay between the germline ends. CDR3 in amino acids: CASSIGDREGEQYF. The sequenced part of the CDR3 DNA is TGTGCCAGTAGTATAGGCGACAGGGAGGGCGAG.

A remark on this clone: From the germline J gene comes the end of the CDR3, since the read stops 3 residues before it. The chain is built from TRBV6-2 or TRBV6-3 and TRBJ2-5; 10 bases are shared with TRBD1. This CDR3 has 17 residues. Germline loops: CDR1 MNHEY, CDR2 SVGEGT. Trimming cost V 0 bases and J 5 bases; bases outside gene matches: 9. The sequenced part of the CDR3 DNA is TGTGCCAGCAGTTACTCCCGCTCGGGACAGGGGAAGGAGACC. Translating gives CASSYSRSGQGKET. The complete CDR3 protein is CASSYSRSGQGKETQYF.

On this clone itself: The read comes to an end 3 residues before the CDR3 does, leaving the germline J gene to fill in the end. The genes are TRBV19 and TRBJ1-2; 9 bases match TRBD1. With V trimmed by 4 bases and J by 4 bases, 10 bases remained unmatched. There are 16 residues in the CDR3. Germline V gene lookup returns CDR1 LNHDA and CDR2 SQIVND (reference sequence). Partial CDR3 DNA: TGTGCCAGTAGTAAAGCGGCGGGACAGGGTTCCTATGGC. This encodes CASSKAAGQGSYG. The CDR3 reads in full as CASSKAAGQGSYGYTF.

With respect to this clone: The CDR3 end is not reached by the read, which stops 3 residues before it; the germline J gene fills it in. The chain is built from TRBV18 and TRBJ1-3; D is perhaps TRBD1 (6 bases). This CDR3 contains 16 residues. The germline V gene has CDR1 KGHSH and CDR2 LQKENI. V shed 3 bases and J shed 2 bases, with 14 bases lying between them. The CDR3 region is CASSPREQGAGNTIYF. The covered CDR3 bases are TGTGCCAGCTCACCGCGGGAACAGGGAGCTGGAAACACC.

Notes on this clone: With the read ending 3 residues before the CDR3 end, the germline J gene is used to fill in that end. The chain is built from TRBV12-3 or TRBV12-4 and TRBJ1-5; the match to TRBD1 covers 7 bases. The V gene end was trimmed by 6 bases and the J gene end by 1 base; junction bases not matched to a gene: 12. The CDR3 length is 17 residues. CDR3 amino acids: CASSLKSAGGSNQPQHF. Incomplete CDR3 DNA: TGTGCCAGCAGCTTAAAATCGGCAGGGGGGAGCAATCAGCCC.

Partial CDR3 DNA: TGTGCCAGCAGCGTTAAGACAGCTCATAATGAAAAA. Its protein is CASSVKTAHNEK. The CDR3 in full is CASSVKTAHNEKLFF. This chain links TRBV7-2 with TRBJ1-4; D is possibly TRBD1 (5 bases). The read terminates 3 residues before the CDR3 end, so the remaining end is supplied by the germline J gene. Germline V gene sequence: CDR1 SGHTA, CDR2 FQGNSA. V lost 5 bases and J 4 bases, leaving 14 bases between the germline ends. The CDR3 sequence is 15 residues long.

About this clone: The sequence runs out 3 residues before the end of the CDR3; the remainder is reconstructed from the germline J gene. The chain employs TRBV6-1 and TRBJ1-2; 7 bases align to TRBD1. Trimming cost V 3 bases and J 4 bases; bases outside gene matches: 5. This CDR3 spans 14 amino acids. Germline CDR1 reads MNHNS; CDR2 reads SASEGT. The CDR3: CASSDLTGSYGYTF. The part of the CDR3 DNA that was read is TGTGCCAGCAGTGATTTGACAGGGAGCTATGGC.

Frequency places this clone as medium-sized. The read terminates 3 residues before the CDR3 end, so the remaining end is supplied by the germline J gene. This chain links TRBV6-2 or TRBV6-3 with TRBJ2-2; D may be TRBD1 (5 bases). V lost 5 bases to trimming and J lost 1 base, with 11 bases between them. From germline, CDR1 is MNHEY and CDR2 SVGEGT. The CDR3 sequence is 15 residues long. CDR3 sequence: CASSQTGENTGELFF. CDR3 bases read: TGTGCCAGCAGTCAAACAGGAGAGAACACCGGGGAG.

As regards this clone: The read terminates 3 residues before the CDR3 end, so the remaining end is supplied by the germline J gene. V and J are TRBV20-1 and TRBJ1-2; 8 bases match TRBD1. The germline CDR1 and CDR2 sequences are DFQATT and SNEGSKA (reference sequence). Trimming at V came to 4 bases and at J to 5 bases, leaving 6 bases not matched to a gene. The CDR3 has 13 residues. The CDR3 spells CSATSGQAYGYTF. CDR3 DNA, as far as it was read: TGCAGTGCTACCTCGGGACAGGCATATGGC.

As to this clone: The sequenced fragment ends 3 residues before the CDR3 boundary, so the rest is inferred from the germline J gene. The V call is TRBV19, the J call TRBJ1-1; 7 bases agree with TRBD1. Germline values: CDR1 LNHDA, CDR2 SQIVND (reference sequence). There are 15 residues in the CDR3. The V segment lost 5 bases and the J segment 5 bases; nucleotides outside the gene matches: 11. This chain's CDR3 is CASSGQTGQKTEAFF. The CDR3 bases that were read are TGTGCCAGTAGTGGACAGACAGGGCAGAAGACTGAA.

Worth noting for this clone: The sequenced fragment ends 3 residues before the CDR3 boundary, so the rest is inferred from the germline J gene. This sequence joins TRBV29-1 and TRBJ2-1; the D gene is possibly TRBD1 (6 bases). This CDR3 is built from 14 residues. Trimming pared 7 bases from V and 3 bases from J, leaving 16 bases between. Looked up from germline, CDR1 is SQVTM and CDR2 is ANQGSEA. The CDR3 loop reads CSGSRGRGYNEQFF. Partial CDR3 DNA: TGCAGCGGGTCCAGGGGAAGGGGCTACAATGAG.

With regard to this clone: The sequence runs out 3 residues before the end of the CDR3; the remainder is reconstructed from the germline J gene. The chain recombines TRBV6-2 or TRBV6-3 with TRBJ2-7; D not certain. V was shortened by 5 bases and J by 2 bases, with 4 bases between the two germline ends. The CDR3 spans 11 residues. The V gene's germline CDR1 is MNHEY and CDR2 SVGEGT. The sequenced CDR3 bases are TGTGCCAGCAGTCTAACCTACGAG. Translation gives CASSLTYE. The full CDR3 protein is CASSLTYEQYF.

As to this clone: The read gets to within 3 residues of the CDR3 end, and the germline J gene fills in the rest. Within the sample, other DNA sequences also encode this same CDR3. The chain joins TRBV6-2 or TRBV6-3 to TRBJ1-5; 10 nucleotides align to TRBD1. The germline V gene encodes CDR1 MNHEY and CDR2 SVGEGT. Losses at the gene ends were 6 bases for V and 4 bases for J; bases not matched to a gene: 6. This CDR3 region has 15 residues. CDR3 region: CASSLDRGYNQPQHF. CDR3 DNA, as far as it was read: TGTGCCAGCAGCTTGGACAGGGGGTATAATCAGCCC.

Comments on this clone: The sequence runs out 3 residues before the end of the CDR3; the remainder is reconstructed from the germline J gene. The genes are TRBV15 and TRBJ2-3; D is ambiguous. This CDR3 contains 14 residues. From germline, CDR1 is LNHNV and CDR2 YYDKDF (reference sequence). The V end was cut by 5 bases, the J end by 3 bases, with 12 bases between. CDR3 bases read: TGTGCCACCAGCTCTCCAGGAACAACAGATACG. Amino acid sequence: CATSSPGTTDT. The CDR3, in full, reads CATSSPGTTDTQYF.

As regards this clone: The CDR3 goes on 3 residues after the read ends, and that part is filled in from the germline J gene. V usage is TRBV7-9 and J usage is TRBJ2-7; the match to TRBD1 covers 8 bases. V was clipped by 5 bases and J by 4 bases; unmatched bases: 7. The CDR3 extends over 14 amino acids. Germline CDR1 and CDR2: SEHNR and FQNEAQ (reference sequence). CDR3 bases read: TGTGCCAGCAGCCTAGTGACAGGGGAATACGAG. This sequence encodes CASSLVTGEYE. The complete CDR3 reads CASSLVTGEYEQYF. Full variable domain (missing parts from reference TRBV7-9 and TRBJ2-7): DTGVSQNPRHKITKRGQNVTFRCDPISEHNRLYWYRQTLGQGPEFLTYFQNEAQLEKSRLLSDRFSAERPKGSFSTLEIQRTEQGDSAMYLCASSLVTGEYEQYFGPGTRLTVT.

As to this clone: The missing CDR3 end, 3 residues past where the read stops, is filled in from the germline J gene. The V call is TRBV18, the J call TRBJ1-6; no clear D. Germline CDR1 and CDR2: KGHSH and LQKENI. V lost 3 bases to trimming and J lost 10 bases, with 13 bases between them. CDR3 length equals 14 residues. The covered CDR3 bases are TGTGCCAGCTCACCCGGACCCGGGGAGTCACCC. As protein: CASSPGPGESP. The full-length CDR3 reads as CASSPGPGESPLHF.

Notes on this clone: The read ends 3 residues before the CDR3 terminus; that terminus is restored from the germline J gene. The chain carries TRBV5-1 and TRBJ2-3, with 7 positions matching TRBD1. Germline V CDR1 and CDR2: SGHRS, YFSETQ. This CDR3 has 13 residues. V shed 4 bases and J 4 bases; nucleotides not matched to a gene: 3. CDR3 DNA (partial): TGCGCCAGCAGCCCGACAGGGTCAGATACG. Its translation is CASSPTGSDT. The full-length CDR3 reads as CASSPTGSDTQYF. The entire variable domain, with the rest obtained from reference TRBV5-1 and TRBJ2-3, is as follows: KAGVTQTPRYLIKTRGQQVTLSCSPISGHRSVSWYQQTPGQGLQFLFEYFSETQRNKGNFPGRFSGRQFSNSRSEMNVSTLELGDSALYLCASSPTGSDTQYFGPGTRLTVL.

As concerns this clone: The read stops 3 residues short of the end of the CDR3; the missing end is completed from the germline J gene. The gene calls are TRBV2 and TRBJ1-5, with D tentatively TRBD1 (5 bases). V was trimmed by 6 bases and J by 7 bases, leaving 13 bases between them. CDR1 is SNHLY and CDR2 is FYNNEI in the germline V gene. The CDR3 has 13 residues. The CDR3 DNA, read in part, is TGTGCCAGCAGGGGGCAGGGAGGCCAGCCC. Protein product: CASRGQGGQP. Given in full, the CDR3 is CASRGQGGQPQHF.

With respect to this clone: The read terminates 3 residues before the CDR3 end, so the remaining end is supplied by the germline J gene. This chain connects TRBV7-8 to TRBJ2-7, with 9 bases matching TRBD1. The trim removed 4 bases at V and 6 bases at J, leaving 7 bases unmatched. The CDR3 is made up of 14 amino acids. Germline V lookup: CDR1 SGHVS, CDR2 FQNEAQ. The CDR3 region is CASSWDGTGREQYF. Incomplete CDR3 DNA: TGTGCCAGCAGCTGGGATGGGACAGGGCGCGAG.